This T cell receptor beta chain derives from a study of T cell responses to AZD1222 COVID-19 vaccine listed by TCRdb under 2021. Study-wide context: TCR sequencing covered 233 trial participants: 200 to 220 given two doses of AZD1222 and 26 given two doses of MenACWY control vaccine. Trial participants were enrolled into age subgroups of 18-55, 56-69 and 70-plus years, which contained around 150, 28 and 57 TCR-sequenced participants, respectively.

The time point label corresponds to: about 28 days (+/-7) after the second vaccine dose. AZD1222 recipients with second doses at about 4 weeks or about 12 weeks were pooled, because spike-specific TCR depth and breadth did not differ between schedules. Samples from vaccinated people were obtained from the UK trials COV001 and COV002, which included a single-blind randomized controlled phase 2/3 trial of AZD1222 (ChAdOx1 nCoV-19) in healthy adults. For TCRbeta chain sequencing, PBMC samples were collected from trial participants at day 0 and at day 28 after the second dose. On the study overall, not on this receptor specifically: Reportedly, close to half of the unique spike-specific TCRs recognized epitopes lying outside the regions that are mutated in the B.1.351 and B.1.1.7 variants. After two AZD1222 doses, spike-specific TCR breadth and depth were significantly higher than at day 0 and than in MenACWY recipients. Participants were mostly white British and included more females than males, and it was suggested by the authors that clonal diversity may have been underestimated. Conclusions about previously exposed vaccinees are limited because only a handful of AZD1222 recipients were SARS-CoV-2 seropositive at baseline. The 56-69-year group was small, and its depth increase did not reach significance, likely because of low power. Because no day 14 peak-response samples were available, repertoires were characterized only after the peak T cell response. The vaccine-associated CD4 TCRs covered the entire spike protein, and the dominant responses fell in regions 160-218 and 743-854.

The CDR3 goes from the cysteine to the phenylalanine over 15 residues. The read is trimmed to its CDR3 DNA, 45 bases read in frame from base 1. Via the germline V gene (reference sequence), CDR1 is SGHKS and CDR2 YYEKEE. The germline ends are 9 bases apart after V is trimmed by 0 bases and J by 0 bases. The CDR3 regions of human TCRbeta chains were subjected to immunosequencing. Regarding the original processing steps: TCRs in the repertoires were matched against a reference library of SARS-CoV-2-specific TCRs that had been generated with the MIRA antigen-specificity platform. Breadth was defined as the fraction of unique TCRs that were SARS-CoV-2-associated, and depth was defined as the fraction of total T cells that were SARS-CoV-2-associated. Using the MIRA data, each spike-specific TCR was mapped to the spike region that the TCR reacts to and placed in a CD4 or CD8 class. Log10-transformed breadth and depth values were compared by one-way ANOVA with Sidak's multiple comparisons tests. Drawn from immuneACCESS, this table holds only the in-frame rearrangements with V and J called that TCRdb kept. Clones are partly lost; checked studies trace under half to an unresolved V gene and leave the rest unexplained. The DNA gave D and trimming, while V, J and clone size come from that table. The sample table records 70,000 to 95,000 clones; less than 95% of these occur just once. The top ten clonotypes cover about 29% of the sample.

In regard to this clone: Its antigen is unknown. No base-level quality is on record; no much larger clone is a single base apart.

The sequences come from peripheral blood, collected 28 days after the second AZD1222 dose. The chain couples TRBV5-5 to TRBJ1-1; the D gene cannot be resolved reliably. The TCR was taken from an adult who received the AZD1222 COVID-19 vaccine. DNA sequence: TGTGCCAGCAGCTTGGGTCTTGTCATGAACACTGAAGCTTTCTTT. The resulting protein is CASSLGLVMNTEAFF.